The TCR beta chain under discussion was sequenced for a study of T-cell memory formation after mild COVID-19. This clonotype has only a few counts. Sample barcodes and UMIs were carried by the TCR alpha and TCR beta cDNA libraries that 5'RACE generated with constant-segment primers. One entry per CDR3 protein, called by TCRdb with MiXCR from the 5' RACE reads. This table holds roughly 40,000 distinct CDR3 sequences, under 7.5% found once. What was sequenced was PBMCs or a T cell subset sorted from them (not recorded which). The TCR originated in a man younger than 35 who had mild COVID-19 (a few samples of this study predate the infection). Cell type and time point are not known.

CDR3 amino acids: CASSRTVTNEQFF. In nucleotides, the CDR3 is TGTGCCAGCAGCAGGACAGTAACCAATGAGCAGTTCTTC. This sequence joins TRBV11-1 and TRBJ2-1; tentative D call: TRBD1 (6 bases). The CDR3 is made up of 13 amino acids. Looked up from germline, CDR1 is SGHAT and CDR2 is FQDESV (reference sequence). V was clipped by 5 bases and J by 6 bases, with 11 bases between them.